One sample yielded the 25 T cell receptor beta chains listed below, sequenced in a study of cytomegalovirus exposure and HLA in healthy donors. PCR primers comprised 60 Vbeta and 13 Jbeta primers. Generated by immunoSEQ multiplex PCR, the TCRdb table keeps only in-frame clones and is missing some. The sample comprises more than 150,000 clones, about 80% of which are singletons, and about 1.5% rests with the top ten. Input material: PBMCs. Receptor source: a man aged 35 to 55 in good health and CMV-seronegative.

This clone was recorded once. The chain employs TRBV19 and TRBJ1-5; perhaps TRBD1 as D (6 bases). This CDR3 comprises 15 residues. Germline CDR1 is LNHDA and CDR2 is SQIVND (reference sequence). Trimming removed 7 bases from V and 0 bases from J, with 13 bases in between. CDR3 loop: CASTDRTYSNQPQHF. CDR3 in DNA: TGTGCCAGTACCGACAGGACCTATAGCAATCAGCCCCAGCATTTT.

This sequence joins TRBV9 and TRBJ2-3, with 8 bases aligning to TRBD2. Germline V CDR1 and CDR2: SGDLS, YYNGEE. This CDR3 has 16 residues. V shed 8 bases, J shed 3 bases, and the junction held 14 bases outside the gene matches. DNA for the CDR3: TGTGCCAGTACCGCTTTAGCGGGGCTGGGGACAGATACGCAGTATTTT. It codes for CASTALAGLGTDTQYF.

The chain couples TRBV4-1 to TRBJ1-2; tentatively, D is TRBD1 (5 bases). CDR3 length: 16 amino acids. The V gene lost 1 base and the J gene lost 8 bases, with 20 bases spanning the gap. Per the germline V gene, CDR1 is MGHRA and CDR2 is YSYEKL. CDR3 nucleotides: TGCGCCAGCAGCCAAGCTGGTTTATGGGGCGCTGAGGGCTACACCTTC. This codes for CASSQAGLWGAEGYTF.

V gene TRBV5-8 combines with J gene TRBJ1-6; D gene ambiguous. This CDR3 has 15 amino acids. Between the trimmed V and J ends, which lost 6 bases and 0 bases, there was a span of 10 bases. CDR1 SGHTS and CDR2 YDEGEE come from the germline V gene. This chain's CDR3 is CASTLSSSYNSPLHF. In DNA form, the CDR3 reads TGTGCCAGCACCCTGTCCAGCTCCTATAATTCACCCCTCCACTTT. The full variable domain, its missing parts supplied by reference TRBV5-8 and TRBJ1-6, is EAGVTQSPTHLIKTRGQQATLRCSPISGHTSVYWYQQALGLGLQFLLWYDEGEERNRGNFPPRFSGRQFPNYSSELNVNALELEDSALYLCASTLSSSYNSPLHFGNGTRLTVT.

The CDR3 sequence: CASSMGLAESTDTQYF. In nucleotides, the CDR3 is TGTGCCAGCAGCATGGGACTAGCGGAAAGCACAGATACGCAGTATTTT. This chain connects TRBV7-3 to TRBJ2-3; 11 bases map to TRBD2. V shed 5 bases, J shed 0 bases, and the junction held 4 bases outside the gene matches. Germline CDR1 SGHTA, CDR2 FQGTGA. The length of the CDR3 is 16 residues.

In this sample, this clone turned up a few times. The genes are TRBV4-1 and TRBJ2-1; the match to TRBD2 covers 8 bases. The V segment lost 1 base and the J segment 4 bases; nucleotides outside the gene matches: 9. Germline V gene data show CDR1 as MGHRA and CDR2 as YSYEKL. The CDR3 runs 17 residues. The CDR3, as DNA: TGCGCCAGCAGCCAAGGAATGGCGCGGGGGGTTTACAATGAGCAGTTCTTC. Translated, it gives CASSQGMARGVYNEQFF.

This rearrangement joins TRBV28 to TRBJ1-2; D is ambiguous. From germline, CDR1 is MDHEN and CDR2 SYDVKM. The CDR3 has 13 residues. V gave up 2 bases and J gave up 8 bases, with 12 bases separating them. The CDR3 sequence: CASSLGLGRGYTF. CDR3 coding DNA: TGTGCCAGCAGTTTAGGCCTGGGGAGGGGCTACACCTTC.

This sequence joins TRBV7-9 and TRBJ1-4, with D possibly being TRBD1 (5 bases). Trimming left V 5 bases short and J 7 bases short, with 17 bases between. CDR3 size: 15 residues. Germline V gene sequence: CDR1 SEHNR, CDR2 FQNEAQ (reference sequence). CDR3 region: CASSPSRGGSEKLFF. The CDR3 coding sequence is TGTGCCAGCAGCCCTAGTCGGGGGGGAAGTGAAAAACTGTTTTTT.

J is TRBJ2-7 and V is TRBV5-6; D gene unclear. The V end lost 1 base, the J end lost 2 bases, and 13 bases lay between the germline ends. The CDR3 runs to 15 residues. Germline CDR1 is SGHDT and CDR2 is YYEEEE. The CDR3 nucleotides are TGTGCCAGCAGCTTGTTTTCGGGTTCTACCTACGAGCAGTACTTC. This gives the protein CASSLFSGSTYEQYF.

The chain links TRBV10-3 to TRBJ1-1; no definite D call. The CDR3 runs to 12 residues. V was shortened by 7 bases and J by 7 bases, with 13 bases between the two germline ends. Per the germline V gene, CDR1 is ENHRY and CDR2 is SYGVKD. The CDR3 region has the DNA TGTGCCATCACCCTGGACGGGAGTGAAGCTTTCTTT. Its protein is CAITLDGSEAFF.

The chain combines TRBV30 with TRBJ2-7, with D possibly being TRBD2 (6 bases). CDR1 and CDR2 (germline): GTSNPN, SVGIG (reference sequence). V lost 1 base and J lost 5, with 15 bases in between. This CDR3 has 14 amino acids. The chain's CDR3 is CAWSGRALVHEQYF. The CDR3 DNA reads as TGTGCCTGGAGTGGGAGGGCGTTGGTCCACGAGCAGTACTTC. Variable domain in full (rest from reference TRBV30 and TRBJ2-7): SQTIHQWPATLVQPVGSPLSLECTVEGTSNPNLYWYRQAAGRGLQLLFYSVGIGQISSEVPQNLSASRPQDRQFILSSKKLLLSDSGFYLCAWSGRALVHEQYFGPGTRLTVT.

This clone was picked up a small number of times. The CDR3 spells CSASRGYEQYF. CDR3 DNA sequence: TGCAGTGCTAGTAGGGGCTACGAGCAGTACTTC. The chain combines TRBV20-1 with TRBJ2-7, with D tentatively TRBD1 (5 bases). The CDR3 totals 11 residues. Germline loops: CDR1 DFQATT, CDR2 SNEGSKA (reference sequence). Trimming removed 3 bases from V and 3 bases from J, with 6 bases in between.

The CDR3 is CASTNRDGSYTF. CDR3 sequence (DNA): TGTGCCAGCACCAACAGGGACGGGAGCTACACCTTC. V and J are TRBV5-4 and TRBJ1-2, with D perhaps TRBD1 (6 bases). Trimming pared 6 bases from V and 9 bases from J, leaving 15 bases between. Germline assignment: CDR1 SGHNT and CDR2 YYREEE (reference sequence). The CDR3 length is 12 residues.

The V and J genes are TRBV4-3 and TRBJ1-2; D unresolved. V lost 6 bases and J 5 bases, leaving 16 bases between the germline ends. The CDR3 runs to 14 residues. Germline V gives CDR1 LGHNA, CDR2 YSLEER. The CDR3 reads CASRPAGAAYGYTF. CDR3 DNA sequence: TGCGCCAGCAGACCCGCGGGAGCTGCGTATGGCTACACCTTC.

This clone was found once. The chain recombines TRBV5-6 with TRBJ1-1, with D possibly TRBD1 on 5 matching bases. Trimming took 3 bases from V and 2 from J, leaving 8 bases between them. The CDR3 runs 13 residues. Germline-derived CDR1 and CDR2 are SGHDT and YYEEEE. CDR3 coding DNA: TGTGCCAGCAGCTACGACAGAAACACTGAAGCTTTCTTT. It is translated as CASSYDRNTEAFF.

The rearrangement links TRBV4-3 to TRBJ2-7; D may be TRBD2 (5 bases). The CDR3 totals 15 residues. V lost 3 bases to trimming and J lost 4 bases, with 16 bases between them. The germline V gene has CDR1 LGHNA and CDR2 YSLEER. CDR3 coding DNA: TGCGCCAGCAGCCAGAACCTCGGGGATTTTTACGAGCAGTACTTC. As protein: CASSQNLGDFYEQYF.

The chain has TRBV10-3 and TRBJ2-3; 12 bases fit TRBD2. Unmatched junction bases numbered 1, after V lost 4 bases and J lost 5 bases. Germline assignment: CDR1 ENHRY and CDR2 SYGVKD. The CDR3 length is 14 residues. CDR3 nucleotides: TGTGCCATCAGTGGACTAGCGGGGGTAGATACGCAGTATTTT. Amino acids: CAISGLAGVDTQYF.

This chain joins TRBV4-2 and TRBJ2-1, with 8 positions matching TRBD2. Germline lookup yields CDR1 LGHNA and CDR2 YNFKEQ. The CDR3 is 16 amino acids. V lost 0 bases, J lost 4 bases, and 5 bases stayed unmatched. The CDR3 DNA is TGTGCCAGCAGCCAAGAATCGGGAGGGCGGTACAATGAGCAGTTCTTC. It translates to CASSQESGGRYNEQFF.

As for this clone: At one boundary the junction diverges from the germline segment, which might be a read error. The chain joins TRBV7-2 to TRBJ2-1, with no clear D. Germline V lookup: CDR1 SGHTA, CDR2 FQGNSA. The length of the CDR3 is 14 residues. As DNA, the CDR3 is TGTGCCAGCAGCTTAGAGCCCCACTACAATGGGCAGTTCTTC. Encoded protein: CASSLEPHYNGQFF.

The gene calls are TRBV2 and TRBJ1-2, with TRBD1 matching over 8 bases. The CDR3 runs 13 residues. Unmatched junction bases numbered 3, after V lost 7 bases and J lost 2 bases. Germline V gene lookup returns CDR1 SNHLY and CDR2 FYNNEI. The CDR3 sequence: CASTDRGNYGYTF. As DNA, the CDR3 is TGTGCCAGCACTGACAGGGGCAACTATGGCTACACCTTC.

The V call is TRBV29-1, the J call TRBJ1-1, with D unresolved. The CDR3 has 12 amino acids. The germline CDR1 and CDR2 sequences are SQVTM and ANQGSEA. Between the trimmed V and J ends, which lost 0 bases and 6 bases, there was a span of 8 bases. The CDR3 spells CSVEENRPEAFF. CDR3 sequence (DNA): TGCAGCGTTGAAGAGAACAGACCTGAAGCTTTCTTT.

This rearrangement joins TRBV11-3 to TRBJ2-1; unclear D gene. Trimming cost V 2 bases and J 0 bases, with 11 bases left between them. The V gene's germline CDR1 is SGHNT and CDR2 YENEEA. The CDR3 contains 16 residues. The CDR3 loop reads CASSLMGSSSYNEQFF. The DNA of the CDR3 is TGTGCCAGCAGCTTAATGGGCAGTAGCTCCTACAATGAGCAGTTCTTC.

The J gene is TRBJ2-5, the V gene TRBV6-4; D is ambiguous. Germline V gene data show CDR1 as MRHNA and CDR2 as SNTAGT. This CDR3 comprises 15 residues. V was clipped by 2 bases and J by 2 bases, with 12 bases between them. The CDR3 DNA sequence: TGTGCCAGCAGTGACCCGTGCGGCAGACAAGAGACCCAGTACTTC. This translates into CASSDPCGRQETQYF.

The CDR3 spells CASSPPPGVLNYGYTF. For the CDR3, the DNA is TGTGCCAGCAGCCCGCCTCCAGGGGTTTTAAACTATGGCTACACCTTC. The chain couples TRBV7-2 to TRBJ1-2; possibly TRBD1 for D (6 bases). The CDR3 is 16 amino acids. CDR1 and CDR2 (germline): SGHTA, FQGNSA. Deletions cut 5 bases from V and 2 bases from J, with 18 bases between. Using reference TRBV7-2 and TRBJ1-2 for the parts outside the CDR3, the full variable domain is GAGVSQSPSNKVTEKGKDVELRCDPISGHTALYWYRQSLGQGLEFLIYFQGNSAPDKSGLPSDRFSAERTGGSVSTLTIQRTQQEDSAVYLCASSPPPGVLNYGYTFGSGTRLTVV.

This clone was seen a single time. J is TRBJ1-2 and V is TRBV7-9; D remains unclear. V lost 7 bases to trimming and J lost 4 bases, with 19 bases between them. Germline V CDR1 and CDR2: SEHNR, FQNEAQ (reference sequence). This CDR3 contains 15 residues. The CDR3 here is CASIQSGVRGYGYTF. CDR3 DNA sequence: TGTGCCAGCATCCAATCCGGTGTCCGAGGCTATGGCTACACCTTC.